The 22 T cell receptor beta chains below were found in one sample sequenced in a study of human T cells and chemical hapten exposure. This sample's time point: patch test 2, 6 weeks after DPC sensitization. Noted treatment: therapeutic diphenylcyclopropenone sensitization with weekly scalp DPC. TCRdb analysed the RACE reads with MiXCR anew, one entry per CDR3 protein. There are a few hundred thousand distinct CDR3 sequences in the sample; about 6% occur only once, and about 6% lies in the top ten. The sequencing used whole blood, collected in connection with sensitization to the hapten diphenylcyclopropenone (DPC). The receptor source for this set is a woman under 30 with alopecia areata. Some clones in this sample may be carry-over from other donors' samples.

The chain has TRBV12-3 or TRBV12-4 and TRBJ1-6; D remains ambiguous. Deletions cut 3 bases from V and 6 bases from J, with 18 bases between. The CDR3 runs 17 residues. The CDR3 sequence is CASSLSRAREPNSPLHF. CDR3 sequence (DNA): TGTGCCAGCAGTTTGTCCAGAGCCCGAGAACCTAATTCACCCCTCCACTTT.

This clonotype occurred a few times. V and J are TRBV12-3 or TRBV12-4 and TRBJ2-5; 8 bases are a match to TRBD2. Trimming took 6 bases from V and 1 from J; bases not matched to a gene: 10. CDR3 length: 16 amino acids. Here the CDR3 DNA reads TGTGCCAGCAGCTACCCTAATAGCGGGGCCCAAGAGACCCAGTACTTC. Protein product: CASSYPNSGAQETQYF.

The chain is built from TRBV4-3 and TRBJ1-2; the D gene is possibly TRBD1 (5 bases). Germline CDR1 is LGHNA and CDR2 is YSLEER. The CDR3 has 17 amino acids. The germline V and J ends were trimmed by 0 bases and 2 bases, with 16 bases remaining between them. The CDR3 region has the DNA TGCGCCAGCAGCCAAGATCGAGCGGCGACAGTAAACTATGGCTACACCTTC. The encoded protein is CASSQDRAATVNYGYTF.

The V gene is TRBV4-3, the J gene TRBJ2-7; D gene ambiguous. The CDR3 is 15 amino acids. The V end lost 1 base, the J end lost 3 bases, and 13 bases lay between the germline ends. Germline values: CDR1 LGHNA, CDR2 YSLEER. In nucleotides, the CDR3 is TGCGCCAGCAGCCAAGCCCGGCCCGGCCTCTACGAGCAGTACTTC. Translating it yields CASSQARPGLYEQYF.

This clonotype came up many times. This CDR3 is CASSHPLYTGQELRWPQHF. In DNA, the CDR3 is TGCGCCAGCAGCCATCCACTTTATACGGGACAGGAACTAAGATGGCCCCAGCATTTT. This sequence joins TRBV4-1 and TRBJ1-5; 8 positions match TRBD1. This CDR3 contains 19 residues. The V gene's germline CDR1 is MGHRA and CDR2 YSYEKL. V lost 3 bases to trimming and J lost 9 bases; unmatched junction nucleotides: 22.

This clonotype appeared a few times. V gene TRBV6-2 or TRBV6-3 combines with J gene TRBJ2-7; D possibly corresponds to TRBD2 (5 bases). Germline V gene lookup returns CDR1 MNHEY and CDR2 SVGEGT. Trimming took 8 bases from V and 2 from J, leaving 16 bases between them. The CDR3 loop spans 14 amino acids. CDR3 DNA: TGTGCCAGCTCCGGGGTCTTACCTGCCTACGAGCAGTACTTC. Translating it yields CASSGVLPAYEQYF.

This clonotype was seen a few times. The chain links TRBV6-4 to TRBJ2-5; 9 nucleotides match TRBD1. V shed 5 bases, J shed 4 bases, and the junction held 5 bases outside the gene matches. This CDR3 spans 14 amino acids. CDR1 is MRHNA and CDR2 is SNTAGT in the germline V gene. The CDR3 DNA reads TGTGCCAGCAGTCCGGGACAGGGAGCAGAGACCCAGTACTTC. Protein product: CASSPGQGAETQYF.

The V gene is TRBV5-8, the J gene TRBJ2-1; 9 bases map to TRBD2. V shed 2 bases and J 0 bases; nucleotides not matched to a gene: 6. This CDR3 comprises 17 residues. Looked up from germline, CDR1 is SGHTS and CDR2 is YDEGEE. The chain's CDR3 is CASSLNLAGDSYNEQFF. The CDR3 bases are TGTGCCAGCAGCTTAAATTTAGCGGGGGACTCCTACAATGAGCAGTTCTTC. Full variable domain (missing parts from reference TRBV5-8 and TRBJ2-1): EAGVTQSPTHLIKTRGQQATLRCSPISGHTSVYWYQQALGLGLQFLLWYDEGEERNRGNFPPRFSGRQFPNYSSELNVNALELEDSALYLCASSLNLAGDSYNEQFFGPGTRLTVL.

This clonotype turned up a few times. Here the CDR3 DNA reads TGCAGCGTGGTGATTGGCACTGAAGCTTTCTTT. It encodes CSVVIGTEAFF. V usage is TRBV29-1 and J usage is TRBJ1-1; no clear D. Trimming removed 6 bases at V and 4 bases at J, with 9 bases between. This CDR3 region has 11 residues. From germline, CDR1 is SQVTM and CDR2 ANQGSEA.

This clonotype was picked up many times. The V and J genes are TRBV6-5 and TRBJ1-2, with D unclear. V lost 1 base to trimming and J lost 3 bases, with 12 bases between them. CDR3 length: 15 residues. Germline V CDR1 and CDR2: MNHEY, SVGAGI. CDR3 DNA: TGTGCCAGCAGTTACTGGTTCGACACGCACTATGGCTACACCTTC. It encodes CASSYWFDTHYGYTF.

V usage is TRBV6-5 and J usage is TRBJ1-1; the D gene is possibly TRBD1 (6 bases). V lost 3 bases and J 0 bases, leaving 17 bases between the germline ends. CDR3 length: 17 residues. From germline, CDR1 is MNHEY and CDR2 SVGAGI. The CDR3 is CASSYRIQGSMNTEAFF. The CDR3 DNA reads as TGTGCCAGCAGTTATAGGATCCAGGGGTCCATGAACACTGAAGCTTTCTTT.

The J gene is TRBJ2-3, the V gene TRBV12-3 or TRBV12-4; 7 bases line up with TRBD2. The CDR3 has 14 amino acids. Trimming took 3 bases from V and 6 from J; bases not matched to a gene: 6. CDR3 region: CASSFNVRGDTQYF. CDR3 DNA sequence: TGTGCCAGCAGTTTCAACGTGCGGGGGGATACGCAGTATTTT.

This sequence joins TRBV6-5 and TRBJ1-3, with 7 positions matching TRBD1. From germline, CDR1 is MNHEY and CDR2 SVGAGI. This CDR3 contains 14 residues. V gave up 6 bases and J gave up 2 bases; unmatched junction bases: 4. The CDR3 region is CASSLDRAGNTIYF. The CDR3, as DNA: TGTGCCAGCAGCCTAGACAGGGCTGGAAACACCATATATTTT.

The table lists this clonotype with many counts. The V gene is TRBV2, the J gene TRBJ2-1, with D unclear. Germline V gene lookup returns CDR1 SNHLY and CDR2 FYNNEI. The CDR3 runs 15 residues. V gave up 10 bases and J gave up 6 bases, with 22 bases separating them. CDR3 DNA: TGTGCCACCCCGATATTACGGACCGTGAGCAATGAGCAGTTCTTC. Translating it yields CATPILRTVSNEQFF.

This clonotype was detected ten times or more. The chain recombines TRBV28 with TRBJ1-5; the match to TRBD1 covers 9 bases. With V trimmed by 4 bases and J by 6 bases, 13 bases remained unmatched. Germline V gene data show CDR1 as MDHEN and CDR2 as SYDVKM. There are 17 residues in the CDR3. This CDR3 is CASSYPRDRDFFQPQHF. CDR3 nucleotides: TGTGCCAGCAGTTATCCCCGGGACAGGGATTTCTTTCAGCCCCAGCATTTT. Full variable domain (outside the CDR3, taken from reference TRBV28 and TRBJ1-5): DVKVTQSSRYLVKRTGEKVFLECVQDMDHENMFWYRQDPGLGLRLIYFSYDVKMKEKGDIPEGYSVSREKKERFSLILESASTNQTSMYLCASSYPRDRDFFQPQHFGDGTRLSIL.

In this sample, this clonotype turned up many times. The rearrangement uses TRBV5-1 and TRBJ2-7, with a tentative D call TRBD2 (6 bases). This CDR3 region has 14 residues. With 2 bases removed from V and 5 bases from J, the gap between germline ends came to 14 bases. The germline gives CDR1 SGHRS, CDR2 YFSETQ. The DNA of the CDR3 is TGCGCCAGCAGCTTAGGAGGGTTTCTGAACGAGCAGTACTTC. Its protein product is CASSLGGFLNEQYF.

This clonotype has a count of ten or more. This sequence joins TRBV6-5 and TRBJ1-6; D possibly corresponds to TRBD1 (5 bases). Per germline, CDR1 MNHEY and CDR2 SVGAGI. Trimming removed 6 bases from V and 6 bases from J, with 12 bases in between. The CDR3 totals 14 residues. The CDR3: CASRQEGTNSPLHF. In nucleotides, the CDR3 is TGTGCCAGCAGGCAAGAGGGGACTAATTCACCCCTCCACTTT.

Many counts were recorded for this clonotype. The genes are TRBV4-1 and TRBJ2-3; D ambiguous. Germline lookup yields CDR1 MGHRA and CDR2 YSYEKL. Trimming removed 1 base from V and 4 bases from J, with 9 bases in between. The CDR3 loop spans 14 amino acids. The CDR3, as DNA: TGCGCCAGCAGCCAAGCGCAGGAGTCAGATACGCAGTATTTT. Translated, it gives CASSQAQESDTQYF.

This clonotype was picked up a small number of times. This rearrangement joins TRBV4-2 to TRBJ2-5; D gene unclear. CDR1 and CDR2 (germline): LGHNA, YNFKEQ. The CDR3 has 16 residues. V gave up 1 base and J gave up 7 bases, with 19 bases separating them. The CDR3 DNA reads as TGTGCCAGCAGCCAAGCGGACCCAGTTTTGTCGGGGACCCAGTACTTC. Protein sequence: CASSQADPVLSGTQYF.

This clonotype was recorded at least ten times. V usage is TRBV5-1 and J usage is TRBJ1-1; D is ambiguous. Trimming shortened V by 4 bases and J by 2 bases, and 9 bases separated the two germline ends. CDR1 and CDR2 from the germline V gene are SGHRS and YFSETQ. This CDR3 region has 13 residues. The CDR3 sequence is CASSPTDNTEAFF. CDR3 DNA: TGCGCCAGCAGCCCTACAGATAACACTGAAGCTTTCTTT.

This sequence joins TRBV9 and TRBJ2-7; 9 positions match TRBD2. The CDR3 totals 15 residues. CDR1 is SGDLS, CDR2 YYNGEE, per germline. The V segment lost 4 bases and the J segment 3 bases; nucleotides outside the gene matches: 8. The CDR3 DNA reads TGTGCCAGCAGCCCGATAGCGGGGGCCATCTACGAGCAGTACTTC. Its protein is CASSPIAGAIYEQYF.

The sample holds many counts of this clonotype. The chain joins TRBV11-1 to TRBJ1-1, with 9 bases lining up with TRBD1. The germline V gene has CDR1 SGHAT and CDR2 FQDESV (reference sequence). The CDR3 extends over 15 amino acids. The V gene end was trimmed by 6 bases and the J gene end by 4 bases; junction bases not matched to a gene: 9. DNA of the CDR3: TGTGCCAGCAGAGGACAGGGGCATAGGAGCACTGAAGCTTTCTTT. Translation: CASRGQGHRSTEAFF. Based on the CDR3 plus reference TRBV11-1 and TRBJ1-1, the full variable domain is EAEVAQSPRYKITEKSQAVAFWCDPISGHATLYWYRQILGQGPELLVQFQDESVVDDSQLPKDRFSAERLKGVDSTLKIQPAELGDSAMYLCASRGQGHRSTEAFFGQGTRLTVV.